Below are 11 T cell receptor beta chains sequenced from a single sample in a study of CD8 T cells in ankylosing spondylitis (dated by TCRdb to 2016 to 2017). Library preparation was by 5' RACE. Instrument used: Illumina HiSeq 2500. Clones were called with MiXCR by TCRdb after fastp trimmed the public reads at Q25, and only in-frame beta chains were retained. Each CDR3 protein appears once, grouped with its most common genes and DNA. The table for this sample lists about 35,000 distinct CDR3 sequences; 10% to 13% of them were counted only once. Clones ranked in the top ten supply around 16% of the sample. The sample was blood, either unsorted or a sorted T cell fraction (not recorded which). These receptors were collected from a male donor with ankylosing spondylitis or in good health (not recorded which).

This clonotype was counted ten times or more. The rearrangement links TRBV29-1 to TRBJ2-7, with D tentatively TRBD2 (6 bases). This CDR3 comprises 13 residues. Germline assignment: CDR1 SQVTM and CDR2 ANQGSEA. Trimming stripped 4 bases from V and 2 bases from J, with 12 bases between. The CDR3: CSVVRDDPYEQYF. CDR3 bases: TGCAGCGTTGTGCGGGACGATCCCTACGAGCAGTACTTC.

This clonotype was counted at least ten times. This chain joins TRBV7-2 and TRBJ2-1; a weak D match, TRBD1 (6 bases). Germline values: CDR1 SGHTA, CDR2 FQGNSA. This CDR3 contains 17 residues. The V gene lost 5 bases and the J gene lost 0 bases, with 17 bases spanning the gap. Written as DNA, the CDR3 is TGTGCCAGCAGCCTAACCTACAGGGAATTCTCCTACAATGAGCAGTTCTTC. Its translation is CASSLTYREFSYNEQFF.

This clonotype was detected many times. The chain combines TRBV7-2 with TRBJ2-2, with a weak D call TRBD1 (5 bases). The CDR3 is made up of 13 amino acids. CDR1 and CDR2 from the germline V gene are SGHTA and FQGNSA. Trimming pared 5 bases from V and 4 bases from J, leaving 8 bases between. The CDR3 here is CASSPQATGELFF. The CDR3, as DNA: TGTGCCAGCAGCCCACAGGCCACCGGGGAGCTGTTTTTT.

V gene TRBV5-1 combines with J gene TRBJ1-3; tentative D call: TRBD1 (5 bases). Germline CDR1 and CDR2: SGHRS and YFSETQ. The V gene lost 1 base and the J gene lost 2 bases, with 13 bases spanning the gap. This CDR3 comprises 16 residues. CDR3 nucleotides: TGCGCCAGCAGCTTGCCCCAGGGATCCCCTGGAAACACCATATATTTT. It specifies CASSLPQGSPGNTIYF. The full variable domain, completed using reference TRBV5-1 and TRBJ1-3, is KAGVTQTPRYLIKTRGQQVTLSCSPISGHRSVSWYQQTPGQGLQFLFEYFSETQRNKGNFPGRFSGRQFSNSRSEMNVSTLELGDSALYLCASSLPQGSPGNTIYFGEGSWLTVV.

This clonotype was counted many times. V usage is TRBV24-1 and J usage is TRBJ2-5; 9 bases line up with TRBD1. The CDR3 extends over 15 amino acids. From germline, CDR1 is KGHDR and CDR2 SFDVKD. V lost 4 bases, J lost 5 bases, and 7 bases stayed unmatched. DNA for the CDR3: TGTGCCACCAGTGAATCCGGGACAGGGATGGAGACCCAGTACTTC. Translation gives CATSESGTGMETQYF.

In this sample, this clonotype turned up a few times. For the CDR3, the DNA is TGTGCCAGCTCACCAAAGCAGCCACCTAACTATGGCTACACCTTC. The encoded protein is CASSPKQPPNYGYTF. J is TRBJ1-2 and V is TRBV18, with D hard to call. Trimming stripped 2 bases from V and 0 bases from J, with 10 bases between. This CDR3 region has 15 residues. Germline V gene sequence: CDR1 KGHSH, CDR2 LQKENI.

At least ten counts were recorded for this clonotype. V and J are TRBV7-9 and TRBJ1-1; 8 nucleotides align to TRBD1. Germline CDR1 SEHNR, CDR2 FQNEAQ (reference sequence). After removal of 1 base from V and 5 bases from J, the junction contained 6 bases not matched to a gene. This CDR3 spans 15 amino acids. The CDR3 region has the DNA TGTGCCAGCAGCTTAGATGGCAGGGGGCGAACTGAAGCTTTCTTT. It translates to CASSLDGRGRTEAFF.

This clonotype has a count of ten or more. The chain combines TRBV5-1 with TRBJ2-1; D gene unclear. CDR3 length: 15 residues. Germline loops: CDR1 SGHRS, CDR2 YFSETQ. V was trimmed by 0 bases and J by 3 bases, leaving 10 bases between them. Here the CDR3 DNA reads TGCGCCAGCAGCTTGGACGGGCAACTCTACAATGAGCAGTTCTTC. Encoded protein: CASSLDGQLYNEQFF. Filled out from reference TRBV5-1 and TRBJ2-1, the complete variable domain reads KAGVTQTPRYLIKTRGQQVTLSCSPISGHRSVSWYQQTPGQGLQFLFEYFSETQRNKGNFPGRFSGRQFSNSRSEMNVSTLELGDSALYLCASSLDGQLYNEQFFGPGTRLTVL.

This clonotype was seen at least ten times. The genes are TRBV10-3 and TRBJ2-5; D is unresolved. Germline values: CDR1 ENHRY, CDR2 SYGVKD. Trimming left V 8 bases short and J 2 bases short, with 21 bases between. This CDR3 spans 16 amino acids. CDR3 region: CAIRQSIISVQETQYF. For the CDR3, the DNA is TGTGCCATCCGCCAGTCCATAATCAGTGTTCAAGAGACCCAGTACTTC.

This clonotype was seen many times. V and J are TRBV5-1 and TRBJ2-3; 7 nucleotides align to TRBD1. Germline trimming cut 4 bases from V and 0 bases from J; bases unmatched to any gene: 2. CDR1 SGHRS and CDR2 YFSETQ come from the germline V gene. The CDR3 contains 14 residues. Here the CDR3 reads CASSRDSSTDTQYF. The CDR3 region has the DNA TGCGCCAGCAGCCGGGACAGCAGCACAGATACGCAGTATTTT.

V is TRBV10-3 and J is TRBJ1-6, with 7 bases fitting TRBD1. With V trimmed by 3 bases and J by 10 bases, 3 bases remained unmatched. Per germline, CDR1 ENHRY and CDR2 SYGVKD. The CDR3 spans 13 residues. This CDR3 reads CAISDRDSSPLHF. The CDR3 nucleotides read TGTGCCATCAGTGATCGGGACAGCTCACCCCTCCACTTT.